The rows below give T cell receptor beta chains drawn from one sample of a study of cytomegalovirus exposure and HLA in healthy donors. The protocol was immunoSEQ multiplex PCR, while the TCRdb copy is restricted to in-frame clones and leaves out a portion. The data contain about 150,000 clones, approximately 80% of them seen just once; the ten biggest clones take up more than 1.5%. Sequencing was done on a sample of PBMCs. The receptors were sampled from a man aged 18 to 29 in good health and CMV-seronegative. Both conserved end residues are part of each CDR3. Each record gives: CDR3 protein, CDR3 DNA, J gene, D gene, clone size, V gene. D genes are given only for firm matches. Expanded clones get a size class; other rows say once, few or many, or leave the size out.

CDR3: CASTPGTGLGEQYF
DNA: TGTGCCAGCACCCCCGGGACAGGGCTAGGGGAGCAGTACTTC
J: TRBJ2-7
D: TRBD1
size: NA
V: TRBV2

CDR3: CASSPGGENTEAFF
DNA: TGTGCCAGCAGCCCGGGCGGGGAGAACACTGAAGCTTTCTTT
J: TRBJ1-1
D: NA
size: NA
V: TRBV11-2

CDR3: CASSLPWGVKPNEQFF
DNA: TGTGCCAGCAGCCTCCCCTGGGGGGTAAAACCCAATGAGCAGTTCTTC
J: TRBJ2-1
D: NA
size: once
V: TRBV14

CDR3: CASSFTGNTEAFF
DNA: TGTGCCAGCAGTTTCACAGGGAACACTGAAGCTTTCTTT
J: TRBJ1-1
D: NA
size: NA
V: TRBV27

CDR3: CASSPDLRDRAGAFF
DNA: TGTGCCAGCAGCCCTGATCTCCGGGACAGGGCAGGGGCTTTCTTT
J: TRBJ1-1
D: TRBD1
size: few
V: TRBV11-2

CDR3: CAKRKGVGANVLTF
DNA: TGTGCCAAGAGAAAGGGGGTCGGGGCCAACGTCCTGACTTTC
J: TRBJ2-6
D: NA
size: NA
V: TRBV5-6

CDR3: CASSPRERAEKLFF
DNA: TGTGCCAGCAGCCCCAGGGAACGGGCTGAAAAACTGTTTTTT
J: TRBJ1-4
D: NA
size: NA
V: TRBV7-9

CDR3: CASTRRLTGNSPLHF
DNA: TGTGCCAGTACCCGCCGCCTGACGGGGAATTCACCCCTCCACTTT
J: TRBJ1-6
D: NA
size: NA
V: TRBV19

CDR3: CASSSGTQRNEQYF
DNA: TGTGCCAGCAGCTCCGGGACACAAAGGAACGAGCAGTACTTC
J: TRBJ2-7
D: NA
size: NA
V: TRBV5-4

CDR3: CAISAGVSNEQYF
DNA: TGTGCCATCAGTGCGGGGGTATCGAACGAGCAGTACTTC
J: TRBJ2-7
D: NA
size: NA
V: TRBV10-3

CDR3: CASSLASGNTDTQYF
DNA: TGTGCCAGCAGCTTAGCTAGCGGGAATACAGATACGCAGTATTTT
J: TRBJ2-3
D: TRBD2
size: NA
V: TRBV7-7

CDR3: CASSRGTGGNTIYF
DNA: TGCGCCAGCAGCCGCGGGACCGGCGGAAACACCATATATTTT
J: TRBJ1-3
D: NA
size: NA
V: TRBV4-1

CDR3: CASSPTSGEGLVEQYF
DNA: TGTGCCAGTTCACCTACGTCCGGGGAGGGTTTGGTCGAGCAGTACTTC
J: TRBJ2-7
D: TRBD2
size: NA
V: TRBV19

CDR3: CASSPGLTLPEQFF
DNA: TGTGCCAGCAGCCCCGGACTAACCCTCCCGGAGCAGTTCTTC
J: TRBJ2-1
D: NA
size: NA
V: TRBV5-6

CDR3: CASWGGAATNEKLFF
DNA: TGTGCCAGCTGGGGGGGGGCCGCAACTAATGAAAAACTGTTTTTT
J: TRBJ1-4
D: NA
size: NA
V: TRBV2

CDR3: CASSLGGGTEAFF
DNA: TGCGCCAGCAGCCTTGGGGGCGGCACTGAAGCTTTCTTT
J: TRBJ1-1
D: NA
size: NA
V: TRBV4-1

CDR3: CASSHPRGQFYGAFF
DNA: TGCGCCAGCAGCCACCCAAGGGGACAGTTCTATGGGGCTTTCTTT
J: TRBJ1-1
D: TRBD1
size: NA
V: TRBV4-1

CDR3: CASSLGRQGIYGYTF
DNA: TGTGCCAGCAGCTTAGGCCGTCAGGGAATCTATGGCTACACCTTC
J: TRBJ1-2
D: NA
size: NA
V: TRBV7-9

CDR3: CASTRGTGSEAFF
DNA: TGTGCCAGCACCCGCGGGACAGGGTCGGAAGCTTTCTTT
J: TRBJ1-1
D: TRBD1
size: NA
V: TRBV6-5

CDR3: CASSLERGFSYEQYF
DNA: TGTGCCAGCTCACTGGAGCGGGGATTCTCCTACGAGCAGTACTTC
J: TRBJ2-7
D: TRBD2
size: NA
V: TRBV18

CDR3: CASSLIPTRSGRALEDNEQFF
DNA: TGTGCCAGCAGCTTGATACCCACTAGGAGCGGGAGGGCCTTGGAAGACAATGAGCAGTTCTTC
J: TRBJ2-1
D: TRBD2
size: NA
V: TRBV7-3

CDR3: CASSPRGGGTGELFF
DNA: TGTGCCAGCAGCCCCCGCGGGGGAGGCACCGGGGAGCTGTTTTTT
J: TRBJ2-2
D: TRBD2
size: NA
V: TRBV7-9

CDR3: CASSHFTIYEQYF
DNA: TGCGCCAGCAGTCACTTCACAATCTACGAGCAGTACTTC
J: TRBJ2-7
D: NA
size: few
V: TRBV23-1

CDR3: CASSPDRVNYGYTF
DNA: TGTGCCAGTAGTCCAGACAGGGTCAACTATGGCTACACCTTC
J: TRBJ1-2
D: TRBD1
size: NA
V: TRBV19

CDR3: CASTPSVLAGTGELFF
DNA: TGTGCCAGCACCCCGTCGGTATTAGCGGGCACCGGGGAGCTGTTTTTT
J: TRBJ2-2
D: TRBD2
size: few
V: TRBV28

CDR3: CAGSGGRQGSYEQYF
DNA: TGTGCCGGCAGTGGGGGGCGACAGGGGTCCTACGAGCAGTACTTC
J: TRBJ2-7
D: TRBD1
size: NA
V: TRBV2

CDR3: CASSLSPPLQGWGTDTQYF
DNA: TGTGCCAGCAGTTTATCCCCGCCGCTACAGGGATGGGGCACAGATACGCAGTATTTT
J: TRBJ2-3
D: NA
size: NA
V: TRBV27

CDR3: CASSTDRGRGETQYF
DNA: TGTGCCAGCAGCACTGACAGGGGTCGAGGGGAGACCCAGTACTTC
J: TRBJ2-5
D: TRBD1
size: NA
V: TRBV6-5

CDR3: CASSDPGGESGNTIYF
DNA: TGTGCCAGCAGCGACCCCGGCGGGGAATCTGGAAACACCATATATTTT
J: TRBJ1-3
D: NA
size: NA
V: TRBV7-9

CDR3: CASSYGGFNYGYTF
DNA: TGTGCCAGCAGTTATGGCGGATTTAACTATGGCTACACCTTC
J: TRBJ1-2
D: NA
size: NA
V: TRBV6-1

CDR3: CASSLWPNQPQHF
DNA: TGTGCCAGCAGTTTATGGCCTAATCAGCCCCAGCATTTT
J: TRBJ1-5
D: NA
size: NA
V: TRBV27

CDR3: CASSQIGGGEQFF
DNA: TGTGCCAGCAGTCAGATCGGGGGGGGTGAGCAGTTCTTC
J: TRBJ2-1
D: TRBD2
size: few
V: TRBV6-5

CDR3: CASSQDSGLNTGELFF
DNA: TGTGCCAGCAGCCAAGACAGCGGGCTGAACACCGGGGAGCTGTTTTTT
J: TRBJ2-2
D: NA
size: NA
V: TRBV14

CDR3: CASSRPGLAAYNEQFF
DNA: TGCGCCAGCAGCAGACCGGGACTAGCGGCCTACAATGAGCAGTTCTTC
J: TRBJ2-1
D: TRBD2
size: NA
V: TRBV5-1

CDR3: CASSLEGTSGRGQFF
DNA: TGTGCCAGCAGCTTAGAGGGGACTAGCGGGAGGGGGCAGTTCTTC
J: TRBJ2-1
D: TRBD2
size: few
V: TRBV7-2

CDR3: CASTIGGQGGTGELFF
DNA: TGTGCCAGCACTATAGGGGGACAGGGTGGCACCGGGGAGCTGTTTTTT
J: TRBJ2-2
D: TRBD1
size: NA
V: TRBV7-9

CDR3: CASSLSWIRTSGSGANVLTF
DNA: TGTGCCAGCAGCTTAAGCTGGATCAGGACTAGCGGGTCTGGGGCCAACGTCCTGACTTTC
J: TRBJ2-6
D: TRBD2
size: NA
V: TRBV7-8

CDR3: CASSPGIGSYNEQFF
DNA: TGTGCCAGCAGCCCAGGGATCGGCTCCTACAATGAGCAGTTCTTC
J: TRBJ2-1
D: NA
size: NA
V: TRBV6-5

CDR3: CSSSLAFGQQDNEQFF
DNA: TGTTCCAGCAGCTTAGCGTTCGGACAGCAAGACAATGAGCAGTTCTTC
J: TRBJ2-1
D: NA
size: NA
V: TRBV7-9

CDR3: CASSTRPGLAGLKPYEQYF
DNA: TGTGCCAGCAGCACCCGACCGGGACTAGCGGGGCTAAAACCCTACGAGCAGTACTTC
J: TRBJ2-7
D: TRBD2
size: NA
V: TRBV11-1

CDR3: CASTLRLAGGLSYNEQFF
DNA: TGTGCCAGCACCCTCCGACTAGCGGGAGGGCTCTCCTACAATGAGCAGTTCTTC
J: TRBJ2-1
D: TRBD2
size: NA
V: TRBV5-6

CDR3: CASSSPQGNHGYTF
DNA: TGTGCCAGCAGCTCCCCACAGGGTAACCATGGCTACACCTTC
J: TRBJ1-2
D: NA
size: NA
V: TRBV7-9

CDR3: CASSVAGSTDTQYF
DNA: TGTGCCAGCAGTGTGGCGGGGAGCACAGATACGCAGTATTTT
J: TRBJ2-3
D: NA
size: NA
V: TRBV6-4

CDR3: CASSYDRSDGYGYTF
DNA: TGTGCCAGCTCATATGACAGGTCTGACGGCTATGGCTACACCTTC
J: TRBJ1-2
D: NA
size: once
V: TRBV18

CDR3: CASSLLAGASLYEQFF
DNA: TGTGCCAGCAGCTTACTAGCGGGAGCCAGTCTATATGAGCAGTTCTTC
J: TRBJ2-1
D: TRBD2
size: NA
V: TRBV5-5

CDR3: CASSLGQGSMNTEAFF
DNA: TGCGCCAGCAGCCTAGGACAAGGATCTATGAACACTGAAGCTTTCTTT
J: TRBJ1-1
D: NA
size: NA
V: TRBV5-1

CDR3: CASSQDHRNQPQHF
DNA: TGCGCCAGCAGCCAAGATCACAGAAATCAGCCCCAGCATTTT
J: TRBJ1-5
D: NA
size: NA
V: TRBV4-3

CDR3: CASTGTRDEQYF
DNA: TGTGCCAGCACCGGGACTAGGGACGAGCAGTACTTC
J: TRBJ2-7
D: TRBD2
size: once
V: TRBV28

CDR3: CAIADRGGEKLFF
DNA: TGTGCCATCGCTGACAGGGGGGGAGAAAAACTGTTTTTT
J: TRBJ1-4
D: TRBD1
size: NA
V: TRBV10-3

CDR3: CASRGGDSSNGELFF
DNA: TGCGCCAGCAGGGGTGGGGACAGTTCAAATGGGGAGCTGTTTTTT
J: TRBJ2-2
D: TRBD1
size: NA
V: TRBV4-1

CDR3: CASSFLGGLAAKPSYEQYF
DNA: TGTGCCAGCAGTTTTTTGGGGGGACTAGCGGCAAAACCCTCCTACGAGCAGTACTTC
J: TRBJ2-7
D: TRBD2
size: NA
V: TRBV28

CDR3: CASSSGQGRGEKLFF
DNA: TGCGCCAGCAGCTCCGGACAGGGCCGAGGTGAAAAACTGTTTTTT
J: TRBJ1-4
D: TRBD1
size: few
V: TRBV5-1

CDR3: CASSAEGAQPQHF
DNA: TGTGCCAGCAGCGCGGAGGGGGCACAGCCCCAGCATTTT
J: TRBJ1-5
D: TRBD1
size: NA
V: TRBV9

CDR3: CASSLSSGANVLTF
DNA: TGTGCCAGCAGCTTGAGCTCTGGGGCCAACGTCCTGACTTTC
J: TRBJ2-6
D: NA
size: NA
V: TRBV7-3